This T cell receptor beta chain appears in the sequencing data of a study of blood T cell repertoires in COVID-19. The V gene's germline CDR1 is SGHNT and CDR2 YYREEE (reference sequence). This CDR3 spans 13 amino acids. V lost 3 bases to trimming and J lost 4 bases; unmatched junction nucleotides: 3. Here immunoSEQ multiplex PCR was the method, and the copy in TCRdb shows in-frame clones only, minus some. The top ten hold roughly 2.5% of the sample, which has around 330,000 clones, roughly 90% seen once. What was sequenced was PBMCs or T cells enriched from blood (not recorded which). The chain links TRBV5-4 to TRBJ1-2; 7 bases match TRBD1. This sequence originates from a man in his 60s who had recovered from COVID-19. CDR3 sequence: CASSSQGGYGYTF. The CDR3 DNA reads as TGTGCCAGCAGCTCCCAGGGGGGCTATGGCTACACCTTC.